These T cell receptor beta chains were read from a single sample in a study of T cells in Graves' hyperthyroidism and ophthalmopathy. TCRdb ran MiXCR on the multiplex PCR reads and lists one entry per CDR3 protein. The repertoire consists of approximately 600,000 distinct CDR3 sequences, with approximately 15% occurring once and the leading ten covering 7.1%. The source material was blood. All receptors come from a woman aged 18-30 years with Graves' ophthalmopathy. Both conserved end residues are part of each CDR3. The order of the fields is CDR3 length, D gene, J gene, clone size, V gene, CDR3 protein, CDR3 DNA. The D gene is left open where the match is weak. For some rows the clone size is stated as once, few or many, or as a class when expanded; others skip it.

16	TRBD2	TRBJ2-1	many	TRBV11-3	CASSTSRVREWDEQFF	TGTGCCAGCAGCACCTCGAGGGTGCGGGAGTGGGATGAGCAGTTCTTC
14	-	TRBJ1-2	once	TRBV6-2/TRBV6-3	CASSYYLGNSGYTF	TGTGCCAGCAGTTATTATTTGGGGAATTCTGGCTACACCTTC
16	TRBD2	TRBJ2-3	many	TRBV28	CASSYARTSGTDTQYF	TGTGCCAGCAGTTATGCTCGGACTAGCGGTACAGATACGCAGTATTTT
14	-	TRBJ2-7	many	TRBV6-1	CATKQGGLTYEQYF	TGTGCCACCAAGCAAGGAGGGCTAACCTACGAGCAGTACTTC
14	-	TRBJ1-4	few	TRBV19	CASSESGGNEKLFF	TGTGCCAGTAGTGAGTCGGGAGGGAACGAAAAACTGTTTTTT
13	-	TRBJ1-1	many	TRBV18	CASSGGMNTEAFF	TGTGCCAGCTCAGGGGGGATGAACACTGAAGCTTTCTTT
13	-	TRBJ2-5	many	TRBV27	CASRILGVETQYF	TGTGCCAGCAGGATACTAGGCGTGGAGACCCAGTACTTC
14	-	TRBJ2-7	-	TRBV15	CATSRQTGGGEQYF	TGTGCCACCAGCAGACAAACAGGGGGGGGCGAGCAGTACTTC
15	TRBD2	TRBJ2-5	many	TRBV13	CASSLGLGLAETQYF	TGTGCCAGCAGCTTAGGGCTCGGACTAGCAGAGACCCAGTACTTC
13	-	TRBJ2-1	few	TRBV24-1	CATSVGQLNEQFF	TGTGCCACCAGTGTTGGACAGCTCAATGAGCAGTTCTTC
16	TRBD2	TRBJ2-5	many	TRBV28	CASSSLAWLAAETQYF	TGTGCCAGCAGTTCCCTGGCCTGGCTAGCGGCGGAGACCCAGTACTTC
16	TRBD2	TRBJ2-1	few	TRBV19	CASTSPGLARRNEQFF	TGTGCCAGTACCTCTCCGGGACTAGCGCGGAGGAATGAGCAGTTCTTC
15	TRBD1	TRBJ2-3	-	TRBV15	CATSFGTGTGDTQYF	TGTGCCACCAGCTTTGGGACAGGCACTGGAGATACGCAGTATTTT
17	TRBD1	TRBJ1-2	many	TRBV27	CASRRATLQGDRDGYTF	TGTGCCAGCAGGAGGGCTACCCTACAGGGGGATCGGGATGGCTACACCTTC
16	TRBD1	TRBJ1-3	-	TRBV9	CASSARNRGAGNTIYF	TGTGCCAGCAGCGCAAGAAACAGGGGCGCTGGAAACACCATATATTTT
15	TRBD1	TRBJ1-4	many	TRBV27	CASSSPGTGDEKLFF	TGTGCCAGCAGTTCACCCGGGACAGGGGACGAAAAACTGTTTTTT
16	-	TRBJ2-7	few	TRBV4-2	CASSQEYADTLSEQYF	TGTGCCAGCAGCCAAGAATACGCAGATACCCTCTCCGAGCAGTACTTC
14	-	TRBJ1-1	many	TRBV20-1	CSAAPSGSTTEAFF	TGCAGTGCTGCACCTTCAGGGTCTACGACTGAAGCTTTCTTT
12	-	TRBJ1-2	-	TRBV7-9	CASNYAENGYTF	TGTGCCAGCAACTACGCGGAGAATGGCTACACCTTC
16	-	TRBJ2-3	many	TRBV12-3/TRBV12-4	CASSLEEGVPTDTQYF	TGTGCCAGCAGCCTAGAGGAAGGGGTCCCCACAGATACGCAGTATTTT
17	TRBD2	TRBJ2-1	many	TRBV20-1	CSARPQPAGGIYNEQFF	TGCAGTGCTAGACCCCAACCCGCGGGAGGGATCTACAATGAGCAGTTCTTC
16	TRBD2	TRBJ2-1	many	TRBV7-9	CASSPLAGAPYNEQFF	TGTGCCAGCAGCCCACTAGCGGGAGCTCCCTACAATGAGCAGTTCTTC
17	-	TRBJ1-1	-	TRBV5-1	CASSLLGGPHLNTEAFF	TGCGCCAGCAGCTTGTTAGGGGGACCCCACCTGAACACTGAAGCTTTCTTT
16	TRBD1	TRBJ1-4	-	TRBV9	CASSVTGGQGFEKLFF	TGTGCCAGCAGCGTGACCGGAGGACAGGGGTTCGAAAAACTGTTTTTT
16	-	TRBJ2-3	-	TRBV5-4	CASSLVGGAATDTQYF	TGTGCCAGCAGCTTGGTTGGGGGGGCTGCAACGGATACGCAGTATTTT